This T cell receptor (beta chain) is drawn from a study of blood T cells in healthy people across ages (dated by TCRdb to about 2015). In terms of the full investigation: In model experiments, template switching captured about one uniquely barcoded TCR beta cDNA molecule for every two T cells. The donors were split into four age groups: young (average about 16 years), middle-aged (around 37), aged (approximately 60) and long-lived (82). Two additional independent replicas of 1 million unique cDNA reads from the same blood draw were analyzed for two donors (one aged 18 to 30 and one aged 80 or older). The study measured age-related changes in TCR beta repertoire diversity using deep sequencing normalized with unique cDNA molecular identifiers.

The research as a whole found: Because donor CMV infection status was unknown, age-related changes in expanded clonotypes were potentially confounded. Estimates of total diversity from one million sequenced T cells were regarded as lower bounds and underestimates. There was a strong correlation between observed TCR beta diversity and the percentage of naive T cells measured by flow cytometry. Since profiling was done on bulk unsorted PBMCs, naive and antigen-experienced compartments could not be conclusively compared. Observed TCR beta diversity per million T cells fell roughly linearly with age, and a significant reduction was already apparent by age about 36. Compared with the aged group, more naive CD4+ T cells, fewer expanded clones and increased TCR diversity were shown by the long-lived group, suggesting age selection.

The method behind the library was 5' RACE. Sequenced using an Illumina HiSeq 2500. The second PCR ran for roughly 6 to 11 cycles and used a J-beta primer mix along with a sample-barcoded 5' primer. Each TCR beta cDNA molecule received a unique molecular identifier from a template-switch 5' adaptor carrying 12 random nucleotides. Each sample yielded at least 2.5 million CDR3-containing paired-end reads. All of the RNA was converted into first-strand cDNA using the Mint cDNA synthesis kit, with a TRBC-specific oligonucleotide serving as the primer. All cDNA was treated with uracil-DNA glycosylase and then went through a first 18-cycle PCR with the universal primers M1SS and BC2_uni_R. On the study's bioinformatics: Each sample was normalized by randomly selecting 1 million high-quality reads, each carrying a distinct molecular identifier. Reads with shared molecular identifiers were discarded instead of being binned into consensus sequences. MiTCR, with a Q25 quality threshold and the strictest error-elimination algorithm, was used for CDR3 identification, clonotype clustering and error correction. A nonparametric unseen species model with Euler transformation was used to estimate lower-bound total TCR beta diversity. In TCRdb, the public reads were trimmed at Q25 with fastp and aligned with MiXCR, with productive beta chains retained. Each record represents a unique CDR3 protein, reported with the most common genes and DNA among its rows. The V and J calls were not made by the authors but by TCRdb's processing. The sample table holds 540,000 or so distinct CDR3 sequences, of which more than 20% were seen once. The ten top clones hold 7.5% to 9% of the sample.

The donors were 40 or so Caucasian individuals from Russia, aged roughly 6 to 100 years, who were systemically healthy. Ten milliliters of peripheral blood were collected from each donor into EDTA-treated Vacutainer tubes. Ficoll-Paque density-gradient centrifugation was used to isolate PBMCs, with at least 6.5 million per sample. Total RNA was extracted from PBMCs with Trizol reagent, with at least 6 micrograms obtained per sample. For every donor, an aliquot of PBMCs went through flow cytometry to measure the percentages of naive CD45RAhigh/CD27high T cells. Counted from cysteine to phenylalanine, this CDR3 has 14 amino acids. Of all the DNA, just the CDR3 is kept, 42 bases in frame from base 1. V drops 10 bases and J drops 2 bases, leaving 18 bases in between. The CDR1 and CDR2 encoded by the germline V gene are SGHDT and YYEEEE. As to this clonotype: Its antigen remains unidentified. One base away there is no much larger clone; base qualities are not given.

These data were also filed under a second study, of T cells of mothers and their children. The other study reports the following: The donors were nine systemically healthy Caucasian individuals, made up of three mothers and their six children. cDNA synthesis used all of the extracted RNA, with around 1.4 ug of RNA in each 15 ul reaction. Sample barcodes and 2-4 random nucleotides were added via the M1S primer in the second PCR. More than 8 million TCR beta CDR3 reads were obtained from each mother, and about 3 million reads were obtained from each child. In both related and unrelated pairs, thymic selection shapes the output of TCR recombination in a similar way, with inherited differences having only a minor effect. Related mother-child pairs always showed normalized repertoire overlap that was slightly higher than in unrelated mother-child pairs, though the difference was never significant. No persistent microchimeric T cell clones were found, with a detection sensitivity of 85 to 100 clones per million clonotypes. The study used deep NGS to compare TCR beta repertoires of mothers and children, seeking features distinguishing related mother-child pairs from unrelated individuals. On average, the children were approximately 11 +/- 4 years old, while the mothers were about 37 +/- 4 years old. After adapters were ligated using NEBNext reagents, the libraries underwent 100+100 nt paired-end sequencing on an Illumina HiSeq 2000. To avoid cross-contamination, the mother libraries and the child libraries were prepared a month apart and sequenced in separate runs. For each donor, somewhere between 500,000 and 2,000,000 distinct TCR beta clonotypes were identified. Naive TCR beta clonotypes were estimated from low-frequency clonotypes matched to each donor's FACS-determined naive share, without sorting.

This receptor was obtained from a boy under 18 in good health. Sequenced: blood. The V and J segments used are TRBV5-6 and TRBJ1-1; TRBD1 is possibly the D segment (5 matching bases). The nucleotide sequence is TGTGCCGCTTCTGTCGGGACGGGAAACACTGAAGCTTTCTTT. Its translation reads: CAASVGTGNTEAFF.